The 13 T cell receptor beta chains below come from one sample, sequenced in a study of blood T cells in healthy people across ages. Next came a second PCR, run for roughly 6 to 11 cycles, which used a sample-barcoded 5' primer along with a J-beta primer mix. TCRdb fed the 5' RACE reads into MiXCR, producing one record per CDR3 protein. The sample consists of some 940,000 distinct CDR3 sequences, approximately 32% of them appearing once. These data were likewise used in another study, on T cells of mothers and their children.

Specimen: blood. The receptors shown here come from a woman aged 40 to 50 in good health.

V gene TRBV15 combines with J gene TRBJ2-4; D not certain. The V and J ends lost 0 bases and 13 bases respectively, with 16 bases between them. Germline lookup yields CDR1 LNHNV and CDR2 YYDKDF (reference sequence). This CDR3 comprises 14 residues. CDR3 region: CATSREGRHNEQYF. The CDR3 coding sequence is TGTGCCACCAGCAGAGAAGGACGACACAATGAGCAGTACTTC.

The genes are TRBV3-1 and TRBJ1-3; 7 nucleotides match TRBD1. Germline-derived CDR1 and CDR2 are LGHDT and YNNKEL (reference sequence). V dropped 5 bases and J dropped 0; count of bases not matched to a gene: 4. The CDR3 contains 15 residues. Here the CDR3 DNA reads TGTGCCAGCAGCTGGAACAGGGGCTCTGGAAACACCATATATTTT. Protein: CASSWNRGSGNTIYF. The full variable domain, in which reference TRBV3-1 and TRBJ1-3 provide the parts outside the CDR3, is DTAVSQTPKYLVTQMGNDKSIKCEQNLGHDTMYWYKQDSKKFLKIMFSYNNKELIINETVPNRFSPKSPDKAHLNLHINSLELGDSAVYFCASSWNRGSGNTIYFGEGSWLTVV.

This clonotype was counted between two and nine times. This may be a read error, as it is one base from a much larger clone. The CDR3 DNA follows: TGTGCCAGCAGTGATGTCGCGGGGGGTACTTACGAGCAGTACTTC. It specifies CASSDVAGGTYEQYF. V is TRBV10-3 and J is TRBJ2-4; 8 bases are a match to TRBD2. Judging by the DNA end, TRBJ2-7 fits better; the J call may be wrong. The length of the CDR3 is 15 residues. From germline, CDR1 is ENHRY and CDR2 SYGVKD.

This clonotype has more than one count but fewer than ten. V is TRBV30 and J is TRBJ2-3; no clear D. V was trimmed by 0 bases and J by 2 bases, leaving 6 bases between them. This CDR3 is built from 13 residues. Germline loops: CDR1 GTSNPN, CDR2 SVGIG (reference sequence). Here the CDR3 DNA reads TGTGCCTGGAGTGTTGGGATCACAGATACGCAGTATTTT. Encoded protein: CAWSVGITDTQYF.

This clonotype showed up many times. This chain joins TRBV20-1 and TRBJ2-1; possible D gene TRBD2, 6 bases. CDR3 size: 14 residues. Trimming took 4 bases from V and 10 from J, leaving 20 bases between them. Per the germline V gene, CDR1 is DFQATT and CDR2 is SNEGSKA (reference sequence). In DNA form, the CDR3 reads TGCAGTGCTACTGGGAGGCTTGCTGGTAGCGAGCAGTTCTTC. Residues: CSATGRLAGSEQFF.

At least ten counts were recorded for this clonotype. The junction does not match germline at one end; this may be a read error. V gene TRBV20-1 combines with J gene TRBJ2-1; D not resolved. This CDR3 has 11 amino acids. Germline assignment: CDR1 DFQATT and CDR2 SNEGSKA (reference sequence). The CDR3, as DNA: TGCAGCGCTAGAGGACCTAATGAGCAGTTCTTC. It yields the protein CSARGPNEQFF.

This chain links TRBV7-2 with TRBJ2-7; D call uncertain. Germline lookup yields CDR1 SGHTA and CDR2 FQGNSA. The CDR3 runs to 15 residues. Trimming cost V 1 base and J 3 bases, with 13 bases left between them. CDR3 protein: CASSLGPSNSYEQYF. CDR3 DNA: TGTGCCAGCAGCTTAGGCCCGAGTAACAGCTACGAGCAGTACTTC. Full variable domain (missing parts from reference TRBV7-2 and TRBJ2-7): GAGVSQSPSNKVTEKGKDVELRCDPISGHTALYWYRQSLGQGLEFLIYFQGNSAPDKSGLPSDRFSAERTGGSVSTLTIQRTQQEDSAVYLCASSLGPSNSYEQYFGPGTRLTVT.

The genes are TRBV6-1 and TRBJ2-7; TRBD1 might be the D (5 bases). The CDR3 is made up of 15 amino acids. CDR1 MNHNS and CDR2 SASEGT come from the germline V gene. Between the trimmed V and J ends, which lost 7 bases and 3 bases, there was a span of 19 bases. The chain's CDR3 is CASTSGDSSYYEQYF. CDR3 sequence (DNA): TGTGCCAGCACCTCAGGAGACAGTTCCTACTACGAGCAGTACTTC.

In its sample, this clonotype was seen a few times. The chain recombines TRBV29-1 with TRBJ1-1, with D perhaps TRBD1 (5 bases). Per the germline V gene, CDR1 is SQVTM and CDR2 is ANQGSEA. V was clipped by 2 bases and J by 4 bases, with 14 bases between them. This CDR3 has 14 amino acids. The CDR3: CSVESRVEVTEAFF. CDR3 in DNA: TGCAGCGTTGAAAGCAGGGTGGAGGTCACTGAAGCTTTCTTT.

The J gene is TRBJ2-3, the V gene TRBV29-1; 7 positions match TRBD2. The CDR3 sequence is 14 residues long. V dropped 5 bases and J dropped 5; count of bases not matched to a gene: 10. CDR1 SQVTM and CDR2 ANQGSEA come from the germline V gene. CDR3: CSVRGGRGEDTQYF. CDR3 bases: TGCAGCGTTCGGGGCGGGAGAGGTGAAGATACGCAGTATTTT.

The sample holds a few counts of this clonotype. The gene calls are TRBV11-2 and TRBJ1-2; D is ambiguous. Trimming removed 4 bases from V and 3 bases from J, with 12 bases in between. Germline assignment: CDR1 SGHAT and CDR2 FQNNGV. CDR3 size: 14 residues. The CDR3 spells CASSSTLKDYGYTF. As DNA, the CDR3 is TGTGCCAGCAGCTCGACTCTGAAGGACTATGGCTACACCTTC. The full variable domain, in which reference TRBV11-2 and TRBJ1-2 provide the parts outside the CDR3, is EAGVAQSPRYKIIEKRQSVAFWCNPISGHATLYWYQQILGQGPKLLIQFQNNGVVDDSQLPKDRFSAERLKGVDSTLKIQPAKLEDSAVYLCASSSTLKDYGYTFGSGTRLTVV.

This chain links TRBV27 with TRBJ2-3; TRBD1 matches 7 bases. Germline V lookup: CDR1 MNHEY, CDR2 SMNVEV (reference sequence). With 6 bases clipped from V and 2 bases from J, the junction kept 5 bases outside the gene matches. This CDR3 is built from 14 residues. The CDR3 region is CASSGQALTDTQYF. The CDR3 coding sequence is TGTGCCAGCAGCGGACAGGCCCTCACAGATACGCAGTATTTT.

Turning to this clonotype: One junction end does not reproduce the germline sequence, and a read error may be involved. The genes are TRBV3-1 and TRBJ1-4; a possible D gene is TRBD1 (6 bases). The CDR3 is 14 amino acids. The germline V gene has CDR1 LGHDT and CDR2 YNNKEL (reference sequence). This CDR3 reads CASRQNRVNGKLFF. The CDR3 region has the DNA TGTGCCAGCAGACAAAACAGGGTTAATGGAAAACTGTTTTTT.